The 30 T cell receptor beta chains below all came from one sample that was sequenced in a study of Ad26.COV2.S vaccination and SARS-CoV-2 variants. Treatment here: 15 to 20 received Ad26.COV2.S at low or high dose, single or two shots; about five received placebo; per-sample allocation not given. Sampling was done on day 63 after the first vaccine or placebo injection. Clones were read by immunoSEQ multiplex PCR, and TCRdb kept only the in-frame ones, dropping some. Of 300,000 to 400,000 clones listed, approximately 86% were seen once; the top ten hold around 10%. Source: peripheral blood, taken in a trial of Ad26.COV2.S vaccine versus placebo. These receptors all stem from a person between 18 and 65 years old who received the Ad26.COV2.S COVID-19 vaccine or a placebo.

The chain employs TRBV28 and TRBJ2-5; 9 positions agree with TRBD1. Germline CDR1 and CDR2: MDHEN and SYDVKM. This CDR3 contains 14 residues. Trimming removed 7 bases from V and 0 bases from J; junction bases left unmatched: 3. Here the CDR3 DNA reads TGTGCCAGCAAAAGGGACAGGGACCAAGAGACCCAGTACTTC. Translation gives CASKRDRDQETQYF.

The chain carries TRBV27 and TRBJ1-1, with a weak D call TRBD1 (5 bases). Trimming left V 3 bases short and J 0 bases short, with 11 bases between. The CDR3 sequence is 15 residues long. Germline CDR1 is MNHEY and CDR2 is SMNVEV (reference sequence). The CDR3, as DNA: TGTGCCAGCAGTTTCGATCGACAGATGAACACTGAAGCTTTCTTT. Translation: CASSFDRQMNTEAFF.

V and J are TRBV7-2 and TRBJ2-7; D might be TRBD1 (6 bases). Trimming took 5 bases from V and 3 from J, leaving 11 bases between them. The CDR3 runs 13 residues. Germline assignment: CDR1 SGHTA and CDR2 FQGNSA. The CDR3 DNA sequence: TGTGCCAGCAGCGGGGTAGGGGGCTACGAGCAGTACTTC. This encodes CASSGVGGYEQYF.

The chain carries TRBV5-4 and TRBJ2-3; 10 bases map to TRBD1. CDR3 length: 15 amino acids. J gave up 6 bases and V 1 base, and 5 bases lay outside the gene matches. CDR1 is SGHNT, CDR2 YYREEE, per germline (reference sequence). CDR3 in DNA: TGTGCCAGCAGCTTGTTGGGACAGGGGCGTGATACGCAGTATTTT. Translation: CASSLLGQGRDTQYF.

This chain links TRBV28 with TRBJ1-4; 7 bases line up with TRBD1. The CDR3 is made up of 15 amino acids. Germline-derived CDR1 and CDR2 are MDHEN and SYDVKM. V trimming: 3 bases; J trimming: 4 bases; junction bases outside the gene matches: 5. CDR3 nucleotide sequence: TGTGCCAGCAGTTTCAGGGGGGCGGGTAATGAAAAACTGTTTTTT. Translating it yields CASSFRGAGNEKLFF.

The genes are TRBV5-1 and TRBJ2-1; 8 bases fit TRBD2. Germline lookup yields CDR1 SGHRS and CDR2 YFSETQ. With 1 base clipped from V and 5 bases from J, the junction kept 11 bases outside the gene matches. CDR3 length: 17 residues. In DNA form, the CDR3 reads TGCGCCAGCAGCTTGTATCTGGCGGGGGGAGGCAACAATGAGCAGTTCTTC. Translating it yields CASSLYLAGGGNNEQFF.

The chain is built from TRBV2 and TRBJ2-7, with 7 bases identical to TRBD2. The length of the CDR3 is 15 residues. Germline assignment: CDR1 SNHLY and CDR2 FYNNEI. V lost 5 bases, J lost 0 bases, and 7 bases stayed unmatched. In nucleotides, the CDR3 is TGTGCCAGCAGTTTTTGGGGGGGAGCCTCCTACGAGCAGTACTTC. Its translation is CASSFWGGASYEQYF.

The genes are TRBV7-2 and TRBJ1-5, with D possibly matching TRBD1 (5 bases). Deletions cut 3 bases from V and 4 bases from J, with 13 bases between. The germline V gene has CDR1 SGHTA and CDR2 FQGNSA. The CDR3 consists of 15 residues. This CDR3 reads CASSFAPGPNQPQHF. The CDR3 DNA follows: TGTGCCAGCAGCTTCGCTCCGGGACCAAATCAGCCCCAGCATTTT.

The chain employs TRBV7-2 and TRBJ1-2; TRBD1 might be the D (5 bases). The CDR3 contains 14 residues. Looked up from germline, CDR1 is SGHTA and CDR2 is FQGNSA. V was clipped by 5 bases and J by 1 base, with 11 bases between them. The CDR3 nucleotides are TGTGCCAGCAGCATCCCAGGGTTTAACTATGGCTACACCTTC. Translating it yields CASSIPGFNYGYTF.

This chain uses TRBV29-1 with TRBJ2-3; D is possibly TRBD1 or TRBD2 (6 bases each). The CDR3 extends over 15 amino acids. Germline V gives CDR1 SQVTM, CDR2 ANQGSEA. V lost 6 bases to trimming and J lost 0 bases, with 16 bases between them. The CDR3 is CSVNGGPLSTDTQYF. For the CDR3, the DNA is TGCAGCGTGAACGGGGGCCCGCTTAGCACAGATACGCAGTATTTT.

This rearrangement joins TRBV5-6 to TRBJ2-7, with 14 nucleotides matching TRBD2. Unmatched junction bases numbered 6, after V lost 4 bases and J lost 0 bases. This CDR3 is 17 amino acids long. CDR1 is SGHDT, CDR2 YYEEEE, per germline. The CDR3 coding sequence is TGTGCCAGCAGCAGGGGACTAGCGGGAGCATCCTCCTACGAGCAGTACTTC. Translating gives CASSRGLAGASSYEQYF.

This clone was seen just once. The chain combines TRBV2 with TRBJ1-5; no reliable D call. Per the germline V gene, CDR1 is SNHLY and CDR2 is FYNNEI. V lost 1 base to trimming and J lost 9 bases, with 7 bases between them. The CDR3 has 12 residues. CDR3 DNA: TGTGCCAGCAGTGAAGGGTTTCGGCCCCAGCATTTT. It specifies CASSEGFRPQHF. The whole variable domain, filled in from reference TRBV2 and TRBJ1-5, reads EPEVTQTPSHQVTQMGQEVILRCVPISNHLYFYWYRQILGQKVEFLVSFYNNEISEKSEIFDDQFSVERPDGSNFTLKIRSTKLEDSAMYFCASSEGFRPQHFGDGTRLSIL.

The V and J genes are TRBV30 and TRBJ2-7; D unresolved. V lost 1 base and J lost 0, with 13 bases in between. This CDR3 spans 15 amino acids. Germline loops: CDR1 GTSNPN, CDR2 SVGIG (reference sequence). The CDR3 sequence is CAWSDTGASSYEQYF. CDR3 sequence (DNA): TGTGCCTGGAGTGACACTGGCGCTTCCTCCTACGAGCAGTACTTC.

The chain recombines TRBV6-2 or TRBV6-3 with TRBJ1-5; 7 nucleotides agree with TRBD1. V lost 5 bases and J lost 5; bases outside the gene matches: 12. The CDR3 has 16 residues. In germline, CDR1 is MNHEY, CDR2 SVGEGT. CDR3 loop: CASSPRGRGHDQPQHF. CDR3 sequence (DNA): TGTGCCAGCAGTCCCCGGGGGAGGGGGCATGATCAGCCCCAGCATTTT.

The chain employs TRBV28 and TRBJ2-7, with D perhaps matching TRBD2 (5 bases). Germline V gene sequence: CDR1 MDHEN, CDR2 SYDVKM. The CDR3 has 14 amino acids. Trimming left V 8 bases short and J 2 bases short, with 16 bases between. The DNA of the CDR3 is TGTGCCAGCTTACCTATGCGGGCGACCTACGAGCAGTACTTC. It encodes CASLPMRATYEQYF.

The V gene is TRBV5-6, the J gene TRBJ2-4, with D perhaps TRBD1 (6 bases). V lost 4 bases to trimming and J lost 8 bases, with 13 bases between them. Germline CDR1 is SGHDT and CDR2 is YYEEEE. The CDR3 sequence is 13 residues long. The CDR3 DNA is TGTGCCAGCAGCGCGGACAGAATGGACATTCAGTACTTC. Translating gives CASSADRMDIQYF.

The chain links TRBV14 to TRBJ1-3; D not certain. The CDR3 has 15 residues. CDR1 is SGHDN and CDR2 is FVKESK in the germline V gene. Trimming removed 0 bases from V and 4 bases from J, with 10 bases in between. CDR3 protein: CASSQESGRGNTIYF. CDR3 bases: TGTGCCAGCAGCCAAGAATCGGGGAGAGGAAACACCATATATTTT. Based on the CDR3 plus reference TRBV14 and TRBJ1-3, the full variable domain is EAGVTQFPSHSVIEKGQTVTLRCDPISGHDNLYWYRRVMGKEIKFLLHFVKESKQDESGMPNNRFLAERTGGTYSTLKVQPAELEDSGVYFCASSQESGRGNTIYFGEGSWLTVV.

CDR3 amino acids: CASSADPGLAGGGTGNEQFF. The CDR3 DNA is TGTGCCAGCAGCGCAGATCCGGGACTAGCGGGAGGGGGGACGGGGAATGAGCAGTTCTTC. The J gene is TRBJ2-1, the V gene TRBV9, with TRBD2 identical over 16 bases. CDR3 size: 20 residues. V shed 3 bases, J shed 7 bases, and the junction held 16 bases outside the gene matches. From germline, CDR1 is SGDLS and CDR2 YYNGEE.

The genes are TRBV3-1 (or the pseudogene TRBV3-2) and TRBJ1-2, with a possible D match to TRBD1 (5 bases). CDR1 and CDR2 from the germline V gene are LGHDT and YNNKEL (reference sequence). The V and J ends lost 1 base and 4 bases respectively, with 7 bases between them. The CDR3 totals 13 residues. The CDR3 DNA is TGTGCCAGCAGCCAAGTACAGGCCTATGGCTACACCTTC. It is translated as CASSQVQAYGYTF.

J is TRBJ2-7 and V is TRBV27; D uncertain. Germline assignment: CDR1 MNHEY and CDR2 SMNVEV (reference sequence). CDR3 length: 13 residues. The V and J ends lost 4 bases and 2 bases respectively, with 9 bases between them. The chain's CDR3 is CASSSRLTYEQYF. The CDR3 DNA is TGTGCCAGCAGTTCACGGCTAACCTACGAGCAGTACTTC.

The chain links TRBV4-1 to TRBJ2-5; the D gene could be TRBD1 or TRBD2 (6 bases each). V lost 0 bases, J lost 4 bases, and 12 bases lay in between. Germline V gene sequence: CDR1 MGHRA, CDR2 YSYEKL. The CDR3 length is 15 residues. CDR3 in DNA: TGCGCCAGCAGCCAAGATCGTGGAGGGGGAGAGACCCAGTACTTC. Translating it yields CASSQDRGGGETQYF.

This sequence joins TRBV5-1 and TRBJ1-6; 8 bases line up with TRBD1. CDR3 length equals 14 residues. Germline V gene sequence: CDR1 SGHRS, CDR2 YFSETQ. With V trimmed by 4 bases and J by 9 bases, 6 bases remained unmatched. CDR3 coding DNA: TGCGCCAGCAGCCCGGACAGGGAGGGTTCACCCCTCCACTTT. Translation: CASSPDREGSPLHF.

The chain carries TRBV7-2 and TRBJ1-6; D perhaps matches TRBD1 (6 bases). Trimming removed 4 bases at V and 9 bases at J, with 13 bases between. The germline V gene encodes CDR1 SGHTA and CDR2 FQGNSA. The CDR3 extends over 14 amino acids. As DNA, the CDR3 is TGTGCCAGCAGCTCCGGTGCGGACAGTTCACCCCTCCACTTT. It codes for CASSSGADSSPLHF.

The chain combines TRBV28 with TRBJ1-2; 7 bases agree with TRBD1. There are 15 residues in the CDR3. J was trimmed by 0 bases and V by 4 bases; bases with no gene match: 5. Germline assignment: CDR1 MDHEN and CDR2 SYDVKM. CDR3: CASSSGQYTNYGYTF. CDR3 nucleotides: TGTGCCAGCAGTTCGGGACAGTATACTAACTATGGCTACACCTTC.

The rearrangement links TRBV20-1 to TRBJ2-1; D not certain. Germline V CDR1 and CDR2: DFQATT, SNEGSKA (reference sequence). This CDR3 comprises 13 residues. The germline V and J ends were trimmed by 3 bases and 7 bases, with 13 bases remaining between them. The CDR3 coding sequence is TGCAGTGCTAGTCCCGTTGTTCGTAATGAGCAGTTCTTC. Translation gives CSASPVVRNEQFF.

The count of this clone is one. The genes are TRBV19 and TRBJ1-2; D is uncertain. CDR3 size: 11 residues. Trimming pared 7 bases from V and 1 base from J, leaving 4 bases between. Germline V gene sequence: CDR1 LNHDA, CDR2 SQIVND (reference sequence). CDR3 sequence (DNA): TGTGCCAGTAAAAGTAACTATGGCTACACCTTC. Its translation: CASKSNYGYTF.

This clone was picked up a small number of times. This chain joins TRBV7-2 and TRBJ2-7, with 9 bases matching TRBD2. Germline CDR1 reads SGHTA; CDR2 reads FQGNSA. The CDR3 spans 18 residues. V gave up 1 base and J gave up 2 bases; unmatched junction bases: 12. CDR3: CASSLGVRGSGRTYEQYF. In DNA form, the CDR3 reads TGTGCCAGCAGCTTAGGAGTCCGGGGGAGCGGGAGGACCTACGAGCAGTACTTC.

The V call is TRBV5-1, the J call TRBJ1-4, with 7 bases identical to TRBD1. The CDR3 has 15 amino acids. In germline, CDR1 is SGHRS, CDR2 YFSETQ. V lost 0 bases, J lost 5 bases, and 4 bases stayed unmatched. Here the CDR3 reads CASSLVDRRNEKLFF. The CDR3 nucleotides are TGCGCCAGCAGCTTGGTGGACAGGAGGAATGAAAAACTGTTTTTT.

This CDR3 reads CASSLEQGAGGYTF. DNA for the CDR3: TGTGCCAGCAGCTTGGAACAGGGGGCCGGGGGCTACACCTTC. The rearrangement links TRBV5-8 to TRBJ1-2, with 9 bases fitting TRBD1. V lost 0 bases and J lost 8; bases outside the gene matches: 5. The CDR3 loop spans 14 amino acids. Germline V gene data show CDR1 as SGHTS and CDR2 as YDEGEE.

The chain uses TRBV27 and TRBJ1-2; 9 bases line up with TRBD1. With V trimmed by 5 bases and J by 7 bases, 8 bases remained unmatched. CDR1 is MNHEY and CDR2 is SMNVEV in the germline V gene (reference sequence). There are 14 residues in the CDR3. The CDR3 region is CASSPQQGAGGYTF. The CDR3 DNA reads TGTGCCAGCAGTCCCCAACAGGGGGCGGGTGGCTACACCTTC.